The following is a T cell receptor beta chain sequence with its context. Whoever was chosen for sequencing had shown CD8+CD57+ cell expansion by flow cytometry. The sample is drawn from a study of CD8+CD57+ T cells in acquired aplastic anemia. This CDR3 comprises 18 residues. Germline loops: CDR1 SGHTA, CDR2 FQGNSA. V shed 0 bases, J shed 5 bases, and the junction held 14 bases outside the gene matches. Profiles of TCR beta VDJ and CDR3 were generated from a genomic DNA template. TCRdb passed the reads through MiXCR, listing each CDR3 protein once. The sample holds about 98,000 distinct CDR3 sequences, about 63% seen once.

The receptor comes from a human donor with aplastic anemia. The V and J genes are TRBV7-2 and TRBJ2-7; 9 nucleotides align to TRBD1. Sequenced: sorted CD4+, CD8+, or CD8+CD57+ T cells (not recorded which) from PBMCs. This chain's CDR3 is CASSLAKGGTGRIHEQYF. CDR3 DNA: TGTGCCAGCAGCTTAGCTAAGGGGGGGACAGGGAGGATCCACGAGCAGTACTTC.